This TCR beta chain came from a study of TIL therapy for anti-PD-1-resistant metastatic lung cancer. The CDR3 extends over 14 amino acids. The germline gives CDR1 SGHAT, CDR2 FQNNGV. With 4 bases clipped from V and 7 bases from J, the junction kept 7 bases outside the gene matches. Stated time point: pre-treatment sample, taken before nivolumab and TIL therapy. Sequencing used immunoSEQ v3. Sequencing depth was some 2 million read pairs for survey level, roughly 4.5-6.5 million for deep. Measured with immunoSEQ multiplex PCR; TCRdb has only the in-frame clones, and not every one. The sample includes 55,000 to 65,000 clones, roughly 70% of them seen just once. This clone was seen just once.

The TCR sequence derives from a person aged 25 to 85 with non-small cell lung cancer. The material was blood, obtained at baseline. V usage is TRBV11-2 and J usage is TRBJ1-5; 7 bases are shared with TRBD1. Here the CDR3 reads CASSSTGEEQPQHF. CDR3 nucleotide sequence: TGTGCCAGCAGCTCCACAGGGGAGGAACAGCCCCAGCATTTT. The variable domain in full, with the rest retrieved from reference TRBV11-2 and TRBJ1-5, is EAGVAQSPRYKIIEKRQSVAFWCNPISGHATLYWYQQILGQGPKLLIQFQNNGVVDDSQLPKDRFSAERLKGVDSTLKIQPAKLEDSAVYLCASSSTGEEQPQHFGDGTRLSIL.